This T cell receptor (beta chain) was sequenced for a study of T cell responses to AZD1222 COVID-19 vaccine. This clone occurred once. The data were produced by immunoSEQ multiplex PCR, yet TCRdb's version contains in-frame clones alone and is incomplete. The sample gives 95,000 to 150,000 clones, over 80% of which show up once; around 14% is in the top ten. V gave up 0 bases and J gave up 5 bases, with 6 bases separating them. CDR3 length: 13 residues. CDR1 is SGHRS and CDR2 is YFSETQ in the germline V gene. The starting material was peripheral blood, obtained on day 0 of AZD1222 vaccination. This TCR came from an adult in good health. V gene TRBV5-1 combines with J gene TRBJ2-1, with D uncertain. DNA for the CDR3: TGCGCCAGCAGCTTGGCCCCGAACAATGAGCAGTTCTTC. Translated, it gives CASSLAPNNEQFF.